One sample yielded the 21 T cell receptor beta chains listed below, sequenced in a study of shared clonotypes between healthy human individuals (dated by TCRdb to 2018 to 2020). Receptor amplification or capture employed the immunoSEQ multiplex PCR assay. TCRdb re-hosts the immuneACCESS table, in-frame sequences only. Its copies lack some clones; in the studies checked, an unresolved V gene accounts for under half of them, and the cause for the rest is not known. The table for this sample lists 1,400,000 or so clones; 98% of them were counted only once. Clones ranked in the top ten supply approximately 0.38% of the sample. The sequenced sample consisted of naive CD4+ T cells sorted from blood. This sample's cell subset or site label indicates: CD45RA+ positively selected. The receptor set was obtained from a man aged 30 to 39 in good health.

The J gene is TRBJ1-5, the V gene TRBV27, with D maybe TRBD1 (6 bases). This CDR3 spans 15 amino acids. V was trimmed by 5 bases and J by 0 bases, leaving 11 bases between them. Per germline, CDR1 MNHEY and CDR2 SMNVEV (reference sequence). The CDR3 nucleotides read TGTGCCAGCAGTCGTACAGGGTATAGCAATCAGCCCCAGCATTTT. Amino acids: CASSRTGYSNQPQHF.

The CDR3 protein is CASSEGFSNQPQHF. As DNA, the CDR3 is TGTGCCAGCAGCGAGGGGTTTAGCAATCAGCCCCAGCATTTT. The J gene is TRBJ1-5, the V gene TRBV9; TRBD1 is a possible D gene (5 bases). The CDR3 runs 14 residues. V dropped 3 bases and J dropped 0 bases, with 7 bases sitting between them. Per the germline V gene, CDR1 is SGDLS and CDR2 is YYNGEE.

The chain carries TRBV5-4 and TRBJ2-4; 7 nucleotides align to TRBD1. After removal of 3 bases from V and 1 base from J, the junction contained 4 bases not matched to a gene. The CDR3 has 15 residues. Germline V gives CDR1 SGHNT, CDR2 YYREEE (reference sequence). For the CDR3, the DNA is TGTGCCAGCAGCTCTTGGGACAGCGCCAAAAACATTCAGTACTTC. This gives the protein CASSSWDSAKNIQYF.

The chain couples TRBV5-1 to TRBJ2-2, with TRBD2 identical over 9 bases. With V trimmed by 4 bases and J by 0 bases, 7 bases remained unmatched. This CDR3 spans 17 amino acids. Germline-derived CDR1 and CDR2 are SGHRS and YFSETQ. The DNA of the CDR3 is TGCGCCAGCAGCCCCCAAGCGGGAGGCGCGAACACCGGGGAGCTGTTTTTT. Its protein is CASSPQAGGANTGELFF.

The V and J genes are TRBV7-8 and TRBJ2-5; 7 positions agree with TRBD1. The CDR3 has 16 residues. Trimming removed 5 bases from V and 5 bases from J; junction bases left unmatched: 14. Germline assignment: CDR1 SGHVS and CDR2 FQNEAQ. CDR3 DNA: TGTGCCAGCAGCCCCGACAGGGATGGGGTCGGTGAGACCCAGTACTTC. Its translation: CASSPDRDGVGETQYF.

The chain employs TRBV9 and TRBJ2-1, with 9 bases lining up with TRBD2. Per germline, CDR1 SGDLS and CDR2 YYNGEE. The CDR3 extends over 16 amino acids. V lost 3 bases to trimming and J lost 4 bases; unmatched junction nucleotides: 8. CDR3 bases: TGTGCCAGCAGCGCCGAACTAGCGGGTCTATACAATGAGCAGTTCTTC. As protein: CASSAELAGLYNEQFF.

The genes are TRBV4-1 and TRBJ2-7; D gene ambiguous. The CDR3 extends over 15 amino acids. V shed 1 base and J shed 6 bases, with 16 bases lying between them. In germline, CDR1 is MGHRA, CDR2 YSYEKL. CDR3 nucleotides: TGCGCCAGCAGCCAAGTAATCATAAAGGGTGGCGAGCAGTACTTC. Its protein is CASSQVIIKGGEQYF.

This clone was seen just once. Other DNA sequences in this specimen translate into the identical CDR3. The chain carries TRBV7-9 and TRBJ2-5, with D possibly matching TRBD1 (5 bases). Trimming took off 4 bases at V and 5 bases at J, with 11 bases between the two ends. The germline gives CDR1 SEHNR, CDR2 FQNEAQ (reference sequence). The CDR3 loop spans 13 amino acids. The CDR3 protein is CASSSRVGETQYF. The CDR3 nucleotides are TGTGCCAGCAGCTCCAGGGTAGGGGAGACCCAGTACTTC.

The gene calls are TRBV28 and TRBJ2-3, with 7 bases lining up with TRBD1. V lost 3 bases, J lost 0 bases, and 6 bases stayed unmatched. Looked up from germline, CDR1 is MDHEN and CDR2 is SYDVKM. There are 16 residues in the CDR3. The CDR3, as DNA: TGTGCCAGCAGTTTCTTGGGACAGAAGAGCACAGATACGCAGTATTTT. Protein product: CASSFLGQKSTDTQYF.

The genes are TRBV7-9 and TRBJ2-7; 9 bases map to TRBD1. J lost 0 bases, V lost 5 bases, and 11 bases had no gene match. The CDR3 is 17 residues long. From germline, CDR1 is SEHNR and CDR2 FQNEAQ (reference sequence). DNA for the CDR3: TGTGCCAGCAGCAAACGAGTCGGACAGGGGATCTCCTACGAGCAGTACTTC. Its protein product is CASSKRVGQGISYEQYF.

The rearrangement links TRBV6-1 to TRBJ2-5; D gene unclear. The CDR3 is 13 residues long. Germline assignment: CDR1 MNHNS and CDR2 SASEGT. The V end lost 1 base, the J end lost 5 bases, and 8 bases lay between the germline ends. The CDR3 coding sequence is TGTGCCAGCAGTGAAGACTTGTGGGAGACCCAGTACTTC. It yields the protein CASSEDLWETQYF.

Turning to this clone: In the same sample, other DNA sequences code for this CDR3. CDR3 sequence (DNA): TGTGCCAGCAGTGAATCACCGAGCTCCTACAATGAGCAGTTCTTC. Translated: CASSESPSSYNEQFF. V and J are TRBV25-1 and TRBJ2-1; D remains unclear. The germline gives CDR1 MGHDK, CDR2 SYGVNS. Trimming removed 1 base from V and 0 bases from J, with 7 bases in between. The CDR3 consists of 15 residues.

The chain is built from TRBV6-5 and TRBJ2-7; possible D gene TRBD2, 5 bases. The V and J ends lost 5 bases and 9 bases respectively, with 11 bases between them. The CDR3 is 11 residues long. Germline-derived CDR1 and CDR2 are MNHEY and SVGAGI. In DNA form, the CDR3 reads TGTGCCAGCAGTAACGGGAAGGGGCAGTACTTC. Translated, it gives CASSNGKGQYF.

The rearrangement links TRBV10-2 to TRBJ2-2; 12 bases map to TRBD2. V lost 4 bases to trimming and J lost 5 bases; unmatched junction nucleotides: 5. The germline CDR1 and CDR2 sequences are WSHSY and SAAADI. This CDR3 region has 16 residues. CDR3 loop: CASSGRGLAGTGELFF. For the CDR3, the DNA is TGCGCCAGCAGTGGGCGAGGACTAGCGGGGACCGGGGAGCTGTTTTTT.

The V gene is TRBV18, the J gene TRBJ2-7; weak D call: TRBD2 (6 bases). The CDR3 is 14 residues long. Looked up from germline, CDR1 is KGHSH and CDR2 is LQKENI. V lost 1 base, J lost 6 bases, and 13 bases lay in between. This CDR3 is CASSPRSAGSEQYF. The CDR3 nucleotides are TGTGCCAGCTCACCACGATCGGCGGGGAGCGAGCAGTACTTC.

The CDR3 protein is CASSSQGYREKLFF. Here the CDR3 DNA reads TGTGCCAGCAGTTCGCAGGGGTACCGCGAAAAACTGTTTTTT. This chain uses TRBV5-4 with TRBJ1-4, with D possibly TRBD1 on 6 matching bases. The CDR3 sequence is 14 residues long. Between the trimmed V and J ends, which lost 5 bases and 8 bases, there was a span of 16 bases. Germline V gene lookup returns CDR1 SGHNT and CDR2 YYREEE (reference sequence). The whole variable domain, filled in from reference TRBV5-4 and TRBJ1-4, reads ETGVTQSPTHLIKTRGQQVTLRCSSQSGHNTVSWYQQALGQGPQFIFQYYREEENGRGNFPPRFSGLQFPNYSSELNVNALELDDSALYLCASSSQGYREKLFFGSGTQLSVL.

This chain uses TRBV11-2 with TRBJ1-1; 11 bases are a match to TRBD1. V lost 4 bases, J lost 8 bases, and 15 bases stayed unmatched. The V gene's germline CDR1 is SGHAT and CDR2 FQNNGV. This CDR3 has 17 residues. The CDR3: CASSSIRKDRGPSEAFF. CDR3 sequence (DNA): TGTGCCAGCAGCTCCATCAGAAAGGACAGGGGGCCCTCAGAAGCTTTCTTT. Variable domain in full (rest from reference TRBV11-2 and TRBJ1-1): EAGVAQSPRYKIIEKRQSVAFWCNPISGHATLYWYQQILGQGPKLLIQFQNNGVVDDSQLPKDRFSAERLKGVDSTLKIQPAKLEDSAVYLCASSSIRKDRGPSEAFFGQGTRLTVV.

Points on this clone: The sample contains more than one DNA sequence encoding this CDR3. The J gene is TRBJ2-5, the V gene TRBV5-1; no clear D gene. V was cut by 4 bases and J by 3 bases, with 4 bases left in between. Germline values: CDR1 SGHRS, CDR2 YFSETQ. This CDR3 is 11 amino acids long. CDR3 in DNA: TGCGCCAGCAGCGAAAAAGAGACCCAGTACTTC. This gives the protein CASSEKETQYF.

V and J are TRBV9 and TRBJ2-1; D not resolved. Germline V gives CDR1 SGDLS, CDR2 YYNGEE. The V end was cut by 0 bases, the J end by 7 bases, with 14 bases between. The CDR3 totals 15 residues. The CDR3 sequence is CASSVATSIVNEQFF. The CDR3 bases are TGTGCCAGCAGCGTAGCTACCTCGATAGTGAATGAGCAGTTCTTC.

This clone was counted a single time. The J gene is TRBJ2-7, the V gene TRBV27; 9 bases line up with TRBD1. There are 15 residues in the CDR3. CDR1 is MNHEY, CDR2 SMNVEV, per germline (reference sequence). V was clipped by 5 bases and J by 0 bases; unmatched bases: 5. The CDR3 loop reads CASSPNRGRSYEQYF. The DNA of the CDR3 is TGTGCCAGCAGTCCCAACAGGGGGCGCTCCTACGAGCAGTACTTC.

The DNA for the CDR3 is TGTGCCAGCAGCATACTCGGGGGAGACGTAAGCACAGATACGCAGTATTTT. Amino acid sequence: CASSILGGDVSTDTQYF. The chain joins TRBV9 to TRBJ2-3; tentatively, D is TRBD2 (6 bases). The CDR3 contains 17 residues. V was shortened by 4 bases and J by 0 bases, with 18 bases between the two germline ends. Germline V CDR1 and CDR2: SGDLS, YYNGEE.